These 18 T cell receptor beta chains were all obtained from the same sample, sequenced in a study of blood T cell repertoires in COVID-19. Clones were sequenced by immunoSEQ multiplex PCR, and TCRdb holds only the in-frame ones, with some missing. Of about 170,000 clones in the sample, around 79% were seen once. Material for sequencing was PBMCs or T cells enriched from blood (not recorded which). These receptors were obtained from a woman aged 70-85 years in a cohort exposed to, infected with or recovered from COVID-19 (not recorded which).

V gene TRBV21-1 combines with J gene TRBJ2-1; the D call TRBD1 from the table was never checked on the DNA. TRBV21-1 is recorded as a pseudogene. The CDR3 has 19 amino acids. The CDR3 DNA reads TGTGCCAGCAGCAAAGAGGGAGTCCGGGACAGGGGTCCCTACAATGAGCAGTTCTTC. Protein: CASSKEGVRDRGPYNEQFF.

This chain links TRBV2 with TRBJ1-2; 8 positions match TRBD1. The CDR3 has 14 residues. The ends lost 7 bases at V and 2 bases at J; junction bases unmatched: 6. Germline CDR1 SNHLY, CDR2 FYNNEI. Here the CDR3 DNA reads TGTGCCAGCACTGGCGGACAGGGCAACTATGGCTACACCTTC. It codes for CASTGGQGNYGYTF.

The rearrangement joins TRBV7-2 to TRBJ1-4; 9 nucleotides line up with TRBD1. The CDR3 extends over 15 amino acids. V trimming: 2 bases; J trimming: 5 bases; junction bases outside the gene matches: 3. The V gene's germline CDR1 is SGHTA and CDR2 FQGNSA. The CDR3 here is CASSLFGTGNEKLFF. CDR3 bases: TGTGCCAGCAGCTTATTCGGGACAGGGAATGAAAAACTGTTTTTT.

V gene TRBV7-3 combines with J gene TRBJ2-3; tentative D call: TRBD1 (5 bases). Trimming removed 6 bases from V and 0 bases from J, with 10 bases in between. The V gene's germline CDR1 is SGHTA and CDR2 FQGTGA. The CDR3 extends over 14 amino acids. The CDR3 DNA is TGTGCCAGCAGAAAAGGGGCTAGCACAGATACGCAGTATTTT. Protein product: CASRKGASTDTQYF.

The chain links TRBV2 to TRBJ1-5; D remains unclear. The CDR3 sequence is 13 residues long. CDR1 and CDR2 from the germline V gene are SNHLY and FYNNEI. Trimming left V 4 bases short and J 2 bases short, with 6 bases between. This CDR3 is CASSGHGNQPQHF. The CDR3, as DNA: TGTGCCAGCAGTGGGCACGGCAATCAGCCCCAGCATTTT.

The rearrangement links TRBV11-2 to TRBJ2-1, with D maybe TRBD2 (5 bases). Germline V lookup: CDR1 SGHAT, CDR2 FQNNGV. The V end lost 0 bases, the J end lost 6 bases, and 9 bases lay between the germline ends. CDR3 size: 14 residues. The CDR3 loop reads CASSLDLASNEQFF. DNA of the CDR3: TGTGCCAGCAGCTTAGATCTAGCTAGCAATGAGCAGTTCTTC.

The chain links TRBV6-5 to TRBJ2-7; 8 bases are a match to TRBD2. V lost 11 bases to trimming and J lost 0 bases; unmatched junction nucleotides: 6. The CDR3 has 13 amino acids. The germline V gene has CDR1 MNHEY and CDR2 SVGAGI. The CDR3 DNA reads TGTGCCGCCACTAGCGGACGCTCCTACGAGCAGTACTTC. Its protein is CAATSGRSYEQYF.

The chain has TRBV28 and TRBJ2-5; 8 bases fit TRBD1. V lost 2 bases and J lost 4; bases outside the gene matches: 9. CDR3 size: 16 residues. CDR1 is MDHEN, CDR2 SYDVKM, per germline. CDR3 bases: TGTGCCAGCAGTTTAGGCGGACAGGGATCACGAGAGACCCAGTACTTC. Encoded protein: CASSLGGQGSRETQYF.

This clone was seen a single time. V and J are TRBV6-2 or TRBV6-3 and TRBJ2-7; 9 bases map to TRBD2. V gave up 4 bases and J gave up 7 bases; unmatched junction bases: 11. CDR1 is MNHEY and CDR2 is SVGEGT in the germline V gene. CDR3 size: 15 residues. CDR3 sequence (DNA): TGTGCCAGCAGTTTGGGGGCGGGAGGGCCGGAGGAGCAGTACTTC. Translated, it gives CASSLGAGGPEEQYF.

The chain combines TRBV12-3 or TRBV12-4 with TRBJ1-5; unclear D gene. The ends were cut back, 6 bases at V and 3 bases at J, with 9 bases in the middle. This CDR3 has 13 amino acids. CDR3 nucleotide sequence: TGTGCCAGCAGACGAGAGCCCAATCAGCCCCAGCATTTT. It specifies CASRREPNQPQHF.

The chain combines TRBV12-3 or TRBV12-4 with TRBJ2-5; TRBD1 is a possible D gene (7 bases). This CDR3 is built from 12 residues. Trimming took off 6 bases at V and 5 bases at J, with 10 bases between the two ends. This CDR3 reads CASRAGGETQYF. The CDR3 bases are TGTGCCAGCAGAGCAGGGGGGGAGACCCAGTACTTC.

The genes are TRBV3-1 (or the pseudogene TRBV3-2) and TRBJ2-2, with D uncertain. V lost 1 base to trimming and J lost 7 bases, with 13 bases between them. Germline CDR1 LGHDT, CDR2 YNNKEL (reference sequence). This CDR3 region has 15 residues. CDR3 residues: CASSQGSLVSGELFF. The CDR3 coding sequence is TGTGCCAGCAGCCAAGGCAGTCTAGTTAGCGGGGAGCTGTTTTTT.

The CDR3 DNA follows: TGCAGCGTGGGGGACAGGGGATCATCAGATACGCAGTATTTT. Its translation: CSVGDRGSSDTQYF. The genes are TRBV29-1 and TRBJ2-3, with 10 bases that match TRBD1. Germline V CDR1 and CDR2: SQVTM, ANQGSEA. The junction had 7 bases not matched to a gene; V was cut back by 6 bases and J by 4 bases. The CDR3 spans 14 residues.

V and J are TRBV6-5 and TRBJ1-2, with D uncertain. The CDR3 is 14 amino acids. V was trimmed by 7 bases and J by 7 bases, leaving 19 bases between them. Germline CDR1 is MNHEY and CDR2 is SVGAGI. The CDR3 DNA is TGTGCCAGCACCGAGGGTGCAGATGGTGGTGGCTACACCTTC. Translating gives CASTEGADGGGYTF.

This chain links TRBV3-1 (or the pseudogene TRBV3-2) with TRBJ2-1; TRBD2 aligns across 9 bases. The CDR3 length is 12 residues. V gave up 4 bases and J gave up 10 bases; unmatched junction bases: 2. The germline CDR1 and CDR2 sequences are LGHDT and YNNKEL (reference sequence). The CDR3 is CASSPLAGEQFF. CDR3 DNA: TGTGCCAGCAGCCCCCTAGCGGGAGAGCAGTTCTTC.

The chain couples TRBV19 to TRBJ1-1; D not resolved. The germline V and J ends were trimmed by 7 bases and 0 bases, with 12 bases remaining between them. Germline V gives CDR1 LNHDA, CDR2 SQIVND (reference sequence). The CDR3 runs to 14 residues. The CDR3 DNA follows: TGTGCCAGTATCAAATGGGCTGTGAACACTGAAGCTTTCTTT. This sequence encodes CASIKWAVNTEAFF.

CDR3 sequence: CASSQDLAPFYEQYF. The CDR3 bases are TGCGCCAGCAGCCAAGATCTAGCGCCTTTCTACGAGCAGTACTTC. This sequence joins TRBV4-3 and TRBJ2-7; tentatively, D is TRBD2 (6 bases). Trimming stripped 0 bases from V and 3 bases from J, with 12 bases between. Germline V gives CDR1 LGHNA, CDR2 YSLEER. CDR3 length: 15 residues.

The rearrangement uses TRBV9 and TRBJ1-2; D unresolved. Germline CDR1 SGDLS, CDR2 YYNGEE. The ends were cut back, 0 bases at V and 7 bases at J, with 16 bases in the middle. This CDR3 is 15 amino acids long. The CDR3 spells CASSVGRRTEGGYTF. The CDR3 DNA is TGTGCCAGCAGCGTAGGCAGGAGAACGGAGGGTGGCTACACCTTC.